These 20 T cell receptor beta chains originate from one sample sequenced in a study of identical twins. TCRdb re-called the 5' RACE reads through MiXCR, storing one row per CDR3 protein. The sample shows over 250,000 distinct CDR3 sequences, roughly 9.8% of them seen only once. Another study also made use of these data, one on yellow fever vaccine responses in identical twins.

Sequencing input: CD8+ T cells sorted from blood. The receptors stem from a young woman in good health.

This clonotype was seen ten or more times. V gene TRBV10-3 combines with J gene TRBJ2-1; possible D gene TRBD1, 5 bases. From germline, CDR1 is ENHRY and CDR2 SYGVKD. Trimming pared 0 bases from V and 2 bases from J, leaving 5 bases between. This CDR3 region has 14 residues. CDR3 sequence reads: CAISESQAYNEQFF. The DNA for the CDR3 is TGTGCCATCAGTGAGTCACAGGCCTACAATGAGCAGTTCTTC.

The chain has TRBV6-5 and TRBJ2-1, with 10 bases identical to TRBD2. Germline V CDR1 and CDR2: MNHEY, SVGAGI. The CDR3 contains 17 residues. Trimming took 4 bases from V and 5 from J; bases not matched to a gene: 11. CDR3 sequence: CASSSYLAGDKDNEQFF. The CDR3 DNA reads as TGTGCCAGCAGTTCGTACCTAGCGGGAGATAAAGACAATGAGCAGTTCTTC.

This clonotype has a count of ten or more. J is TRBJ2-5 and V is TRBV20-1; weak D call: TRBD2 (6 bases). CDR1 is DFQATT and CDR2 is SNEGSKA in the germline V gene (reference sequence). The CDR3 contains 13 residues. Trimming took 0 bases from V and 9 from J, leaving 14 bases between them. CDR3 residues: CSARDWASAAQYF. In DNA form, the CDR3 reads TGCAGTGCTAGAGATTGGGCTAGCGCGGCCCAGTACTTC.

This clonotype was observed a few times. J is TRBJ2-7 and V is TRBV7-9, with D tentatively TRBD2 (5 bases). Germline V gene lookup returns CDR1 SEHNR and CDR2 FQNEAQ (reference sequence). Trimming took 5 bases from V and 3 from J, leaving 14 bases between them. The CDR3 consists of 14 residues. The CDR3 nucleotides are TGTGCCAGCAGCGCCCTCTTTGGAGGCTACGAGCAGTACTTC. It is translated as CASSALFGGYEQYF.

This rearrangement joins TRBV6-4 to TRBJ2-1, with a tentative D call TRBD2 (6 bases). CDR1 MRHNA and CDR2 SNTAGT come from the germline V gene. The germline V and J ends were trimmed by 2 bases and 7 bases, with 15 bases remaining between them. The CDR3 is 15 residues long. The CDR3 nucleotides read TGTGCCAGCAGTGACGACTGGGGGGTTGGGAATGAGCAGTTCTTC. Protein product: CASSDDWGVGNEQFF.

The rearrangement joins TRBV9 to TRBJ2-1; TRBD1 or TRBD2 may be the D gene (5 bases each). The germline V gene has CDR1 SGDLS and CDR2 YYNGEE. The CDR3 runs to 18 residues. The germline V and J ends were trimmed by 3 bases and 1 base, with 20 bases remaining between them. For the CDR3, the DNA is TGTGCCAGCAGCGACGGCTCCGGGACCCCGATATCCTACAATGAGCAGTTCTTC. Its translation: CASSDGSGTPISYNEQFF. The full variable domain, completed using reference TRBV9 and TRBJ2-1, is DSGVTQTPKHLITATGQRVTLRCSPRSGDLSVYWYQQSLDQGLQFLIQYYNGEERAKGNILERFSAQQFPDLHSELNLSSLELGDSALYFCASSDGSGTPISYNEQFFGPGTRLTVL.

CDR3 sequence: CASSSNQGSQPQHF. CDR3 DNA sequence: TGTGCCAGCAGCTCTAATCAGGGAAGTCAGCCCCAGCATTTT. V usage is TRBV7-9 and J usage is TRBJ1-5; tentative D call: TRBD1 (5 bases). This CDR3 comprises 14 residues. Per germline, CDR1 SEHNR and CDR2 FQNEAQ (reference sequence). V shed 4 bases and J shed 6 bases, with 13 bases lying between them.

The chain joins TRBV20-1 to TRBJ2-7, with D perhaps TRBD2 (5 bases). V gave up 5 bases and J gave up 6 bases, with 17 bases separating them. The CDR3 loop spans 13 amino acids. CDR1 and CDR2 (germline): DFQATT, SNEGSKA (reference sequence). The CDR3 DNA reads TGCAGTGCTTACACCGGGTCGGACTTCGAGCAGTACTTC. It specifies CSAYTGSDFEQYF.

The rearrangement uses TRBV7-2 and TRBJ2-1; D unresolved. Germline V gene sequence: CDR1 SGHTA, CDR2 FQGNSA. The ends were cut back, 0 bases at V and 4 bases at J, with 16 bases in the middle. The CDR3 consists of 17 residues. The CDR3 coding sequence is TGTGCCAGCAGCTTAGCGGGTGTGCTATTCTCTTACAATGAGCAGTTCTTC. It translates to CASSLAGVLFSYNEQFF.

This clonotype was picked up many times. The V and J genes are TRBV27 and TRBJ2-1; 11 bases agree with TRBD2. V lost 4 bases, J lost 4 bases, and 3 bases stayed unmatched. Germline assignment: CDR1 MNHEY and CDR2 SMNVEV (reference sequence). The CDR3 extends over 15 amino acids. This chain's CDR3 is CASSSGLADYNEQFF. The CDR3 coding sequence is TGTGCCAGCAGTTCGGGACTAGCGGATTACAATGAGCAGTTCTTC.

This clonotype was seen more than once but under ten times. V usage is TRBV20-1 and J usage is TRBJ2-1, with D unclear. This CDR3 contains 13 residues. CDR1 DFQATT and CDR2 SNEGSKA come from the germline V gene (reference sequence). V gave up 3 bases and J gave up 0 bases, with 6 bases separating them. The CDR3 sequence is CSARALSYNEQFF. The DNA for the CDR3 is TGCAGTGCTAGGGCTCTCTCCTACAATGAGCAGTTCTTC.

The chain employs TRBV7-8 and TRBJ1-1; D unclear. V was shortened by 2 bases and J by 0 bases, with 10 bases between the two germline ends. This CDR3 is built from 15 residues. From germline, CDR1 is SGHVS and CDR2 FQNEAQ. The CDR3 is CASSLQSPVNTEAFF. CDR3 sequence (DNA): TGTGCCAGCAGCTTACAGTCGCCCGTGAACACTGAAGCTTTCTTT. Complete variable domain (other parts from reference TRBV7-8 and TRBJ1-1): GAGVSQSPRYKVAKRGQDVALRCDPISGHVSLFWYQQALGQGPEFLTYFQNEAQLDKSGLPSDRFFAERPEGSVSTLKIQRTQQEDSAVYLCASSLQSPVNTEAFFGQGTRLTVV.

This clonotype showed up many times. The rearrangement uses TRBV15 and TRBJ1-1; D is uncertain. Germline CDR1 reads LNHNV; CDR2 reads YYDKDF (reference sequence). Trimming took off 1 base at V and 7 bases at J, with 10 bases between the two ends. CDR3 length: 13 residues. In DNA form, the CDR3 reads TGTGCCACCAGCAGAGTAATGGGGAATGAAGCTTTCTTT. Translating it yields CATSRVMGNEAFF.

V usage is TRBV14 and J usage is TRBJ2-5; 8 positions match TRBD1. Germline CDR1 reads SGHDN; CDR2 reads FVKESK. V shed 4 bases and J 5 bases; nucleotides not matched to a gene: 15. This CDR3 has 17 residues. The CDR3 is CASSPSRLDRGEETQYF. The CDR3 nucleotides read TGTGCCAGCAGCCCCTCAAGACTAGACAGGGGCGAGGAGACCCAGTACTTC.

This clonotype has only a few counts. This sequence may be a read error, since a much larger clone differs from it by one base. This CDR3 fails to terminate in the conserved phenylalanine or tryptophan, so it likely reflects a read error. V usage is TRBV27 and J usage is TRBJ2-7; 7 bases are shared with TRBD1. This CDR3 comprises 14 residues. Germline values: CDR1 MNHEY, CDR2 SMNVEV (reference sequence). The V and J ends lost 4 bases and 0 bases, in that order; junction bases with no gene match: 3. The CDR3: CASSSTGSSYEQYL. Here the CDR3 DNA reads TGTGCCAGCAGTTCGACAGGGTCCTCCTACGAGCAGTACCTC.

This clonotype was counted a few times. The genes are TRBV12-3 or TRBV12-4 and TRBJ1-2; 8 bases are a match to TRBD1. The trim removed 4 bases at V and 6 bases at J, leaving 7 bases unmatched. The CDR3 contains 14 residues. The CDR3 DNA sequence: TGTGCCAGCAGTTATGGGACAGGCTGGGATGGCTACACCTTC. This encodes CASSYGTGWDGYTF.

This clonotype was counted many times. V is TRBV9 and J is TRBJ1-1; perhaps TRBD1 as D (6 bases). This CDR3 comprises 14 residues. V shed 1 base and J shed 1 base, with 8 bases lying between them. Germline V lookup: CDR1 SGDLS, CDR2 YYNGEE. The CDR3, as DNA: TGTGCCAGCAGCGTATCAGGGGCGAACACTGAAGCTTTCTTT. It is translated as CASSVSGANTEAFF.

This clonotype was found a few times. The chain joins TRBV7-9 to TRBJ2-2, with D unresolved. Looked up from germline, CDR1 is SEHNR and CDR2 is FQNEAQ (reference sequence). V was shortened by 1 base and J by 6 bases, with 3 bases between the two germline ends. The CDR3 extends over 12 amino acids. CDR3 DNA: TGTGCCAGCAGCTTAGAGGCCGGGGAGCTGTTTTTT. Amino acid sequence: CASSLEAGELFF.

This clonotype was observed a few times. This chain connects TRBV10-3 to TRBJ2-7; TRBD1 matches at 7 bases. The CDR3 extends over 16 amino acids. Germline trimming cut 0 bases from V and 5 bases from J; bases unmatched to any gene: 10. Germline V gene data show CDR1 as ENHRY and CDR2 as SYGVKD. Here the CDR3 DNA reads TGTGCCATCAGTGAGTCGGATGGGTGGGACAGTGACGAGCAGTACTTC. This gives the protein CAISESDGWDSDEQYF.

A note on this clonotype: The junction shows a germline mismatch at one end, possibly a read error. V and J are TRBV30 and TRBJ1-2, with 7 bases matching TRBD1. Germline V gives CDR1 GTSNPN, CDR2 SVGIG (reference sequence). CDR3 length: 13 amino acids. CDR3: CAWRAGTVLGYTF. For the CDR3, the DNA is TGTGCCTGGAGGGCCGGGACAGTATTGGGCTACACTTTC.